This entry features one T cell receptor (beta chain) sequence. The sample comes from a study of early stage breast cancer tumors. The repertoire was sequenced with immunoSEQ multiplex PCR; TCRdb's copy has only in-frame clones and lacks some. The profile covers more than 65,000 clones, with around 80% appearing a single time and 4.7% taken by the ten largest. V gave up 1 base and J gave up 4 bases, with 8 bases separating them. The CDR3 extends over 14 amino acids. CDR1 and CDR2 (germline): SNHLY, FYNNEI. This receptor was identified in a person aged 40 to 50 with breast cancer. J is TRBJ2-1 and V is TRBV2; D is perhaps TRBD2 (6 bases). The sample consisted of blood. The DNA of the CDR3 is TGTGCCAGCAGTGAAGGGGGACTGTACAATGAGCAGTTCTTC. It is translated as CASSEGGLYNEQFF.